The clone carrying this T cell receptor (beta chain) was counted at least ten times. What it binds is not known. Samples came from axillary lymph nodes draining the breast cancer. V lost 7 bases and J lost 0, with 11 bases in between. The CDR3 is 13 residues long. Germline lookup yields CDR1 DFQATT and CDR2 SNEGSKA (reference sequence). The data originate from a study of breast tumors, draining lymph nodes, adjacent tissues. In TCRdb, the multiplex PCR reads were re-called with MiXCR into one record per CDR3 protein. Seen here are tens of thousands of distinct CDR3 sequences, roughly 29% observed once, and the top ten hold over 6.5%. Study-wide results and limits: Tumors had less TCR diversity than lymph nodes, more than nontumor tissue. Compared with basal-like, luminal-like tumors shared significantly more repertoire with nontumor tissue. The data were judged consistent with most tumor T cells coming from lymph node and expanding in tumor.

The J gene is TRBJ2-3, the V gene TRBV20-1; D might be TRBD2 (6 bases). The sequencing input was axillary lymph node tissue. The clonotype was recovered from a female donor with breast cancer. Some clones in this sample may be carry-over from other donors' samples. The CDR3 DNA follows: TGCAGTGGCGGGGTAGTGAGCACAGATACGCAGTATTTT. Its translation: CSGGVVSTDTQYF.